What follows are 2 T cell receptor beta chains derived from one specimen sequenced in a study of shared clonotypes between healthy human individuals. Generated by immunoSEQ multiplex PCR, the TCRdb table keeps only in-frame clones and is missing some. The data show a few million clones, roughly 93% seen once. Sequenced sample: naive CD4+ T cells from PBMCs. The subset is: CD45RA+ positively selected. Receptors were obtained from a man younger than 35 in good health. Some clones in this sample may be carry-over from other donors' samples.

This chain connects TRBV2 to TRBJ1-2, with D unclear. V lost 6 bases to trimming and J lost 8 bases, with 19 bases between them. CDR3 length equals 14 residues. CDR1 and CDR2 (germline): SNHLY, FYNNEI. In nucleotides, the CDR3 is TGTGCCAGCAGCCTTTTGTCTCTTCCTGGCGGCTACACCTTC. It translates to CASSLLSLPGGYTF.

The chain carries TRBV4-3 and TRBJ2-3, with D uncertain. Germline V lookup: CDR1 LGHNA, CDR2 YSLEER. Trimming left V 0 bases short and J 6 bases short, with 7 bases between. This CDR3 is built from 13 residues. The CDR3 region is CASSQDRWDTQYF. The CDR3 coding sequence is TGCGCCAGCAGCCAAGACAGGTGGGATACGCAGTATTTT.